Listed here are 10 T cell receptor beta chains from one sample, sequenced in a study of early T cells in non-severe SARS-CoV-2 infection. Each CDR3 protein is one row after TCRdb ran MiXCR on the 5' RACE reads. The sample yields approximately 50,000 distinct CDR3 sequences, almost 9.5% seen once. Material for sequencing was whole blood. These receptors originate from an adult who was a healthcare worker with PCR-confirmed SARS-CoV-2 infection or an uninfected control (not recorded which).

This clonotype occurred a few times. This chain links TRBV7-2 with TRBJ2-4; 10 nucleotides agree with TRBD2. CDR1 is SGHTA, CDR2 FQGNSA, per germline. The length of the CDR3 is 15 residues. J gave up 3 bases and V 1 base, and 0 bases lay outside the gene matches. The CDR3 is CASSLVAGGKNIQYF. The CDR3 DNA reads as TGTGCCAGCAGCTTAGTAGCGGGGGGCAAAAACATTCAGTACTTC.

This clonotype was recorded at least ten times. This sequence joins TRBV30 and TRBJ2-7; the match to TRBD1 covers 8 bases. From germline, CDR1 is GTSNPN and CDR2 SVGIG (reference sequence). The CDR3 runs to 13 residues. V dropped 2 bases and J dropped 4; count of bases not matched to a gene: 4. Here the CDR3 DNA reads TGTGCCTGGAGTTATGGACAGGGTTACGAGCAGTACTTC. This encodes CAWSYGQGYEQYF.

At least ten counts were recorded for this clonotype. The chain employs TRBV7-2 and TRBJ1-4; no clear D. Trimming left V 4 bases short and J 7 bases short, with 16 bases between. Germline CDR1 reads SGHTA; CDR2 reads FQGNSA. This CDR3 has 15 residues. In DNA form, the CDR3 reads TGTGCCAGCAGCTCGAGGGTGGGGAGGAGTGAAAAACTGTTTTTT. Protein sequence: CASSSRVGRSEKLFF.

This clonotype occurred a few times. V and J are TRBV28 and TRBJ1-2; D unclear. Per the germline V gene, CDR1 is MDHEN and CDR2 is SYDVKM. Trimming cost V 6 bases and J 4 bases, with 12 bases left between them. The CDR3 runs 13 residues. As DNA, the CDR3 is TGTGCCAGCAGGATAGGCGGACGCTATGGCTACACCTTC. Translating it yields CASRIGGRYGYTF.

At least ten counts were recorded for this clonotype. The chain couples TRBV6-5 to TRBJ1-2; weak D call: TRBD1 (6 bases). Looked up from germline, CDR1 is MNHEY and CDR2 is SVGAGI. This CDR3 comprises 15 residues. Trimming stripped 5 bases from V and 0 bases from J, with 13 bases between. DNA of the CDR3: TGTGCCAGCAGTACAGGGTCCCGAGCTAACTATGGCTACACCTTC. Protein product: CASSTGSRANYGYTF.

This clonotype was counted once. A much larger clone is a single base away; this may be a read error. The J gene is TRBJ1-1, the V gene TRBV7-2, with TRBD1 as a possible D gene (5 bases). The CDR3 loop spans 16 amino acids. CDR1 and CDR2 from the germline V gene are SGHTA and FQGNSA. CDR3 residues: CASSLGVRVGNTEALF. CDR3 coding DNA: TGTGCCAGCAGCCTAGGGGTAAGGGTAGGAAACACTGAAGCTCTCTTT.

There are many counts of this clonotype. V usage is TRBV18 and J usage is TRBJ1-1, with 8 bases aligning to TRBD1. The CDR3 is 14 residues long. Germline CDR1 is KGHSH and CDR2 is LQKENI. Trimming cost V 3 bases and J 5 bases; bases outside gene matches: 5. Here the CDR3 DNA reads TGTGCCAGCTCACCCGACAGGGGAGATACTGAAGCTTTCTTT. Residues: CASSPDRGDTEAFF. Full variable domain (outside the CDR3, taken from reference TRBV18 and TRBJ1-1): NAGVMQNPRHLVRRRGQEARLRCSPMKGHSHVYWYRQLPEEGLKFMVYLQKENIIDESGMPKERFSAEFPKEGPSILRIQQVVRGDSAAYFCASSPDRGDTEAFFGQGTRLTVV.

This clonotype turned up a few times. The chain employs TRBV28 and TRBJ1-2; D is unresolved. Germline CDR1 reads MDHEN; CDR2 reads SYDVKM. Trimming cost V 6 bases and J 4 bases, with 12 bases left between them. This CDR3 comprises 13 residues. The CDR3: CASSAPAGYGYTF. CDR3 DNA: TGTGCCAGCAGCGCCCCGGCGGGCTATGGCTACACCTTC.

This clonotype showed up just a few times. The V and J genes are TRBV18 and TRBJ1-2; the D gene is possibly TRBD1 (5 bases). V was clipped by 3 bases and J by 4 bases, with 15 bases between them. Per the germline V gene, CDR1 is KGHSH and CDR2 is LQKENI. The CDR3 covers 15 residues. Here the CDR3 reads CASSPPEGRVYGYTF. CDR3 nucleotides: TGTGCCAGCTCACCGCCTGAGGGCAGGGTCTATGGCTACACCTTC. Together with reference TRBV18 and TRBJ1-2, the CDR3 gives the full variable domain: NAGVMQNPRHLVRRRGQEARLRCSPMKGHSHVYWYRQLPEEGLKFMVYLQKENIIDESGMPKERFSAEFPKEGPSILRIQQVVRGDSAAYFCASSPPEGRVYGYTFGSGTRLTVV.

Remarks on this clonotype: A much more abundant neighbour one base away suggests this may be a read error. The chain recombines TRBV29-1 with TRBJ2-5, with 8 bases that match TRBD1. The CDR3 has 12 amino acids. With V trimmed by 8 bases and J by 5 bases, 7 bases remained unmatched. Germline CDR1 reads SQVTM; CDR2 reads ANQGSEA. The CDR3 reads CSMRQGSETQYF. The DNA of the CDR3 is TGCAGCATGAGACAGGGGTCGGAGACCCAGTACTTC.